The rows below give T cell receptor beta chains drawn from one sample of a study of T cell responses to AZD1222 COVID-19 vaccine. The table came from immunoSEQ multiplex PCR; TCRdb's copy has only in-frame clones and leaves some out. This sample has fewer than 150,000 clones, with around 90% found just once. The sequencing here drew on peripheral blood, taken 28 days after the second AZD1222 dose. These receptors were collected from an adult who received the AZD1222 COVID-19 vaccine. CDR3s include the opening cysteine and the closing phenylalanine or tryptophan. A D gene is named only where the DNA matches it firmly. Some rows have no size entry. The others give once, few or many, or a class for an expanded clone.

D gene: TRBD1
V gene: TRBV19
clone size: NA
J gene: TRBJ1-2
CDR3 protein: CASSSRQGLDYGYTF
CDR3 DNA: TGTGCCAGTAGTTCACGACAGGGGCTCGACTATGGCTACACCTTC

D gene: NA
V gene: TRBV12-2
clone size: NA
J gene: TRBJ1-5
CDR3 protein: CASRFLLGGNQPQHF
CDR3 DNA: TGTGCAAGTCGCTTCCTCCTCGGGGGAAATCAGCCCCAGCATTTT

D gene: NA
V gene: TRBV30
clone size: NA
J gene: TRBJ1-2
CDR3 protein: CAWSRRLLGYTF
CDR3 DNA: TGTGCCTGGAGCCGTAGGTTGCTTGGCTACACCTTC

D gene: TRBD1
V gene: TRBV27
clone size: NA
J gene: TRBJ2-3
CDR3 protein: CASGSLTGGFQDTQYF
CDR3 DNA: TGTGCCAGCGGTAGTCTGACAGGGGGCTTCCAAGATACGCAGTATTTT

D gene: NA
V gene: TRBV19
clone size: NA
J gene: TRBJ1-5
CDR3 protein: CATEEVTGRVNQPQHF
CDR3 DNA: TGTGCCACAGAGGAAGTTACAGGGAGAGTCAATCAGCCCCAGCATTTT

D gene: TRBD1
V gene: TRBV2
clone size: NA
J gene: TRBJ1-2
CDR3 protein: CAGQQQGNYGYTF
CDR3 DNA: TGTGCCGGCCAACAACAGGGGAACTATGGCTACACCTTC

D gene: NA
V gene: TRBV29-1
clone size: NA
J gene: TRBJ1-2
CDR3 protein: CSVDNSTYGYTF
CDR3 DNA: TGCAGCGTTGATAACAGTACCTATGGCTACACCTTC

D gene: NA
V gene: TRBV19
clone size: NA
J gene: TRBJ2-5
CDR3 protein: CASHPEGETQYF
CDR3 DNA: TGTGCCAGCCACCCTGAAGGAGAGACCCAGTACTTC

D gene: NA
V gene: TRBV2
clone size: NA
J gene: TRBJ1-5
CDR3 protein: CASLRDEGNQPQHF
CDR3 DNA: TGTGCCAGCCTCCGGGACGAAGGGAATCAGCCCCAGCATTTT

D gene: TRBD1
V gene: TRBV7-9
clone size: NA
J gene: TRBJ2-3
CDR3 protein: CASSPRGTGDIPDTQYF
CDR3 DNA: TGTGCCAGCAGCCCCCGCGGGACAGGGGATATCCCAGATACGCAGTATTTT

D gene: NA
V gene: TRBV10-3
clone size: once
J gene: TRBJ2-3
CDR3 protein: CAISEGSETSTDTQYF
CDR3 DNA: TGTGCCATCAGTGAGGGGTCAGAGACTAGCACAGATACGCAGTATTTT

D gene: NA
V gene: TRBV12-3/TRBV12-4
clone size: NA
J gene: TRBJ1-1
CDR3 protein: CASSLLGATEAFF
CDR3 DNA: TGTGCCAGCAGTTTATTGGGGGCCACTGAAGCTTTCTTT

D gene: NA
V gene: TRBV7-9
clone size: NA
J gene: TRBJ2-5
CDR3 protein: CASTPQEETQYF
CDR3 DNA: TGTGCCAGCACCCCACAGGAAGAGACCCAGTACTTC

D gene: NA
V gene: TRBV3-1/TRBV3-2
clone size: NA
J gene: TRBJ1-6
CDR3 protein: CASSQDAAGNNSPLHF
CDR3 DNA: TGTGCCAGCAGCCAAGATGCGGCAGGGAACAATTCACCCCTCCACTTT

D gene: TRBD1
V gene: TRBV7-9
clone size: NA
J gene: TRBJ2-7
CDR3 protein: CASSLVDREVEQYF
CDR3 DNA: TGTGCCAGCAGCTTAGTAGACAGGGAAGTGGAGCAGTACTTC

D gene: TRBD1
V gene: TRBV10-3
clone size: NA
J gene: TRBJ1-2
CDR3 protein: CAISEAPGQVASYTF
CDR3 DNA: TGTGCCATCAGTGAGGCCCCTGGACAGGTCGCAAGCTACACCTTC

D gene: NA
V gene: TRBV9
clone size: NA
J gene: TRBJ2-5
CDR3 protein: CASSVSGQINQETQYF
CDR3 DNA: TGTGCCAGCAGCGTAAGCGGACAGATAAACCAAGAGACCCAGTACTTC

D gene: NA
V gene: TRBV28
clone size: NA
J gene: TRBJ2-3
CDR3 protein: CASSLGGGPSTDTQYF
CDR3 DNA: TGTGCCAGCAGTTTAGGGGGGGGGCCGAGCACAGATACGCAGTATTTT

D gene: NA
V gene: TRBV18
clone size: NA
J gene: TRBJ2-5
CDR3 protein: CASSAPPPETQYF
CDR3 DNA: TGTGCCAGCTCGGCCCCTCCTCCAGAGACCCAGTACTTC

D gene: TRBD2
V gene: TRBV5-1
clone size: NA
J gene: TRBJ2-1
CDR3 protein: CASSPGLAETNEQFF
CDR3 DNA: TGCGCCAGCAGCCCAGGACTAGCGGAAACCAATGAGCAGTTCTTC

D gene: NA
V gene: TRBV11-3
clone size: NA
J gene: TRBJ2-1
CDR3 protein: CASSPSGLRSYNEQFF
CDR3 DNA: TGTGCCAGCAGCCCATCAGGTCTTCGCTCCTACAATGAGCAGTTCTTC

D gene: NA
V gene: TRBV2
clone size: NA
J gene: TRBJ2-7
CDR3 protein: CASRKEGEYEQYF
CDR3 DNA: TGTGCCAGCAGAAAAGAAGGGGAGTACGAGCAGTACTTC

D gene: NA
V gene: TRBV27
clone size: NA
J gene: TRBJ2-6
CDR3 protein: CASSFSNGGRGLSGANVLTF
CDR3 DNA: TGTGCCAGCAGTTTCTCGAATGGGGGGAGGGGGCTCTCTGGGGCCAACGTCCTGACTTTC

D gene: TRBD1
V gene: TRBV28
clone size: NA
J gene: TRBJ2-7
CDR3 protein: CASRGEDRRSYEQYF
CDR3 DNA: TGTGCCAGCAGAGGAGAGGACAGGAGATCCTACGAGCAGTACTTC

D gene: TRBD2
V gene: TRBV11-2
clone size: NA
J gene: TRBJ2-1
CDR3 protein: CASSFGLVSGYRNEQFF
CDR3 DNA: TGTGCCAGCAGTTTCGGACTAGTCTCAGGGTATAGGAATGAGCAGTTCTTC

D gene: NA
V gene: TRBV10-3
clone size: NA
J gene: TRBJ2-7
CDR3 protein: CAIGLDSYEQYF
CDR3 DNA: TGTGCCATCGGTTTGGACAGCTACGAGCAGTACTTC

D gene: TRBD1
V gene: TRBV3-1/TRBV3-2
clone size: NA
J gene: TRBJ1-5
CDR3 protein: CASSLGTGAQPQHF
CDR3 DNA: TGTGCCAGCAGCCTCGGGACAGGGGCTCAGCCCCAGCATTTT

D gene: NA
V gene: TRBV6-5
clone size: NA
J gene: TRBJ1-5
CDR3 protein: CASSPGSSNQPQHF
CDR3 DNA: TGTGCCAGCAGTCCGGGGAGCTCAAATCAGCCCCAGCATTTT

D gene: TRBD1
V gene: TRBV5-1
clone size: NA
J gene: TRBJ1-6
CDR3 protein: CASSLATGDAYNSPLHF
CDR3 DNA: TGCGCCAGCAGCTTGGCGACAGGGGACGCCTATAATTCACCCCTCCACTTT

D gene: NA
V gene: TRBV10-2
clone size: NA
J gene: TRBJ1-5
CDR3 protein: CASSAADINQPQHF
CDR3 DNA: TGCGCCAGCAGTGCGGCGGACATCAATCAGCCCCAGCATTTT

D gene: TRBD1
V gene: TRBV18
clone size: once
J gene: TRBJ2-7
CDR3 protein: CASSPDRGGSYEQYF
CDR3 DNA: TGTGCCAGCTCACCCGACAGGGGAGGCTCCTACGAGCAGTACTTC

D gene: TRBD1
V gene: TRBV7-2
clone size: NA
J gene: TRBJ1-2
CDR3 protein: CASTPADRGDYGYTF
CDR3 DNA: TGTGCCAGCACCCCCGCCGACAGGGGCGACTATGGCTACACCTTC

D gene: TRBD2
V gene: TRBV4-3
clone size: NA
J gene: TRBJ2-3
CDR3 protein: CASSQHHGASGGVTNTQYF
CDR3 DNA: TGCGCCAGCAGCCAACATCATGGAGCTAGCGGGGGAGTAACAAATACGCAGTATTTT

D gene: NA
V gene: TRBV6-6
clone size: NA
J gene: TRBJ1-2
CDR3 protein: CASSHDSYGYTF
CDR3 DNA: TGTGCCAGCAGCCATGACAGCTATGGCTACACCTTC

D gene: NA
V gene: TRBV19
clone size: once
J gene: TRBJ2-3
CDR3 protein: CASTPSTDTQYF
CDR3 DNA: TGTGCCAGTACTCCCTCCACAGATACGCAGTATTTT

D gene: TRBD2
V gene: TRBV28
clone size: NA
J gene: TRBJ2-7
CDR3 protein: CASIAGEAKYEQYF
CDR3 DNA: TGTGCCAGTATAGCGGGGGAGGCCAAGTACGAGCAGTACTTC

D gene: TRBD2
V gene: TRBV18
clone size: once
J gene: TRBJ2-2
CDR3 protein: CASSPPTGGRTGELFF
CDR3 DNA: TGTGCCAGCTCACCCCCGACGGGAGGTCGGACCGGGGAGCTGTTTTTT

D gene: NA
V gene: TRBV19
clone size: NA
J gene: TRBJ1-1
CDR3 protein: CASRRDTEAFF
CDR3 DNA: TGTGCCAGTAGAAGGGACACTGAAGCTTTCTTT

D gene: TRBD2
V gene: TRBV19
clone size: NA
J gene: TRBJ2-7
CDR3 protein: CASSTREGEQYF
CDR3 DNA: TGTGCCAGTAGTACCCGGGAGGGCGAGCAGTACTTC

D gene: NA
V gene: TRBV12-5
clone size: NA
J gene: TRBJ2-7
CDR3 protein: CASGLVGFEQYF
CDR3 DNA: TGTGCTAGTGGTTTGGTTGGATTCGAGCAGTACTTC

D gene: NA
V gene: TRBV11-3
clone size: NA
J gene: TRBJ2-6
CDR3 protein: CASSLAFSGANVLTF
CDR3 DNA: TGTGCCAGCAGCTTAGCCTTCTCTGGGGCCAACGTCCTGACTTTC